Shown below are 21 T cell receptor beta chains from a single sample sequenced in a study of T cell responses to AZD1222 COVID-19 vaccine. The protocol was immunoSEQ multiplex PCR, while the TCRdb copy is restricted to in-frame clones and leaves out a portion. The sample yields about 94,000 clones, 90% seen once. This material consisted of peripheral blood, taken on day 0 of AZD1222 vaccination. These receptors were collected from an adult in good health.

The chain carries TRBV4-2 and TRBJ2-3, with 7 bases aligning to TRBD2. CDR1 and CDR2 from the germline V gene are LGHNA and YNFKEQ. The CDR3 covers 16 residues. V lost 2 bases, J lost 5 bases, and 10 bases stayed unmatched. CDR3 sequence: CASSQPFGGERDTQYF. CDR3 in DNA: TGTGCCAGCAGCCAACCTTTTGGGGGGGAGAGAGATACGCAGTATTTT.

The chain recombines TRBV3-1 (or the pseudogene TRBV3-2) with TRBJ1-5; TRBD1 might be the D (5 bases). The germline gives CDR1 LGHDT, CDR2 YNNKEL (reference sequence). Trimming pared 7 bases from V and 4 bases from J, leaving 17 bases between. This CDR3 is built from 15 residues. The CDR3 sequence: CASIIHNRQNQPQHF. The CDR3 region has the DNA TGTGCCAGCATAATTCATAACAGGCAAAATCAGCCCCAGCATTTT.

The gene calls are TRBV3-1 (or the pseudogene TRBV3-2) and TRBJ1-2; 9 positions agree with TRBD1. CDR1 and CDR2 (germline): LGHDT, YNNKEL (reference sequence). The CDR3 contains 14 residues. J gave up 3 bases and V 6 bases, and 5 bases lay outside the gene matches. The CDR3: CASSPQGADYGYTF. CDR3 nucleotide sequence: TGTGCCAGCAGTCCACAGGGGGCTGACTATGGCTACACCTTC.

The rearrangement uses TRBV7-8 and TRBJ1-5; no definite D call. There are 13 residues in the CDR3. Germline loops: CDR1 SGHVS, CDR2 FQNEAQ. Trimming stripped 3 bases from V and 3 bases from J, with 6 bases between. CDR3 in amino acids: CASSFLLNQPQHF. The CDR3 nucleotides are TGTGCCAGCAGCTTCTTGCTCAATCAGCCCCAGCATTTT.

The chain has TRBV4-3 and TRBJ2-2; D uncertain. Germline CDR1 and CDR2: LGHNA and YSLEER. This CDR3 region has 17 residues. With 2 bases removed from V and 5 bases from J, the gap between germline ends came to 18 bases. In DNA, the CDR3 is TGCGCCAGCAGCCAAACTACCGCGGCGGCGGTGACCGGGGAGCTGTTTTTT. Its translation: CASSQTTAAAVTGELFF.

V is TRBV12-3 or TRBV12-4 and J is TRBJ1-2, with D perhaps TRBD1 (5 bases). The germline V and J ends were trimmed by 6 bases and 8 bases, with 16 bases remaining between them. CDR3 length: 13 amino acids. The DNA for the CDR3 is TGTGCCAGCAGCACCGAACAGGTTCTAGGCTACACCTTC. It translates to CASSTEQVLGYTF.

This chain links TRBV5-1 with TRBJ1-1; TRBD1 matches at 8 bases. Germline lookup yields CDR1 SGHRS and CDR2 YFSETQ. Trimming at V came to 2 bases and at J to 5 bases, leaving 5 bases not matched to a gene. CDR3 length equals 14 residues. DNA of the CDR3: TGCGCCAGCAGCTTACAGGGGGAATCGACTGAAGCTTTCTTT. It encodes CASSLQGESTEAFF.

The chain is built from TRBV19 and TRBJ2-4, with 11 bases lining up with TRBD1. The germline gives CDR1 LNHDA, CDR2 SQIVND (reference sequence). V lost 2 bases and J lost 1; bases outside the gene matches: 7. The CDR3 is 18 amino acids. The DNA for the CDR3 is TGTGCCAGTAGTATAACCGGGACAGGGGGTACGGCCAAAAACATTCAGTACTTC. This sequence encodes CASSITGTGGTAKNIQYF.

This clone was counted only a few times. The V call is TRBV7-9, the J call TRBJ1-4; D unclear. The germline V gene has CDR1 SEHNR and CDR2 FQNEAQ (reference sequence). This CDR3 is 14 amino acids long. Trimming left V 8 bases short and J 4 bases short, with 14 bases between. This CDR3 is CASESAAGNEKLFF. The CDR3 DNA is TGTGCCAGCGAATCCGCAGCTGGTAATGAAAAACTGTTTTTT.

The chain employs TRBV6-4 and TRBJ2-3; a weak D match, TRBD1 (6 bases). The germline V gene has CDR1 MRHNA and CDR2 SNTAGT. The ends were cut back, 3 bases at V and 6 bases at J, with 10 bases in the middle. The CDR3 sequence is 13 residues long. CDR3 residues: CASSEGGGDTQYF. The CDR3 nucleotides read TGTGCCAGCAGTGAAGGTGGGGGCGATACGCAGTATTTT.

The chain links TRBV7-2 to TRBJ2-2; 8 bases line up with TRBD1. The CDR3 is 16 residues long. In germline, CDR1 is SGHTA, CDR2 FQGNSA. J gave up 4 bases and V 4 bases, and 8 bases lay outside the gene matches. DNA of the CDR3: TGTGCCAGCAGCTCCGGACAGGGTGGGGGCACCGGGGAGCTGTTTTTT. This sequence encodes CASSSGQGGGTGELFF.

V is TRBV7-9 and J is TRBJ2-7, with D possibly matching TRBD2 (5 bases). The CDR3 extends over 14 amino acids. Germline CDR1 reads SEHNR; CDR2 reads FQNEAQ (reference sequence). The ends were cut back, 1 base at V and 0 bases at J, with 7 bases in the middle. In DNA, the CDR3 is TGTGCCAGCAGCTTAGTTGGGAGCTCCTACGAGCAGTACTTC. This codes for CASSLVGSSYEQYF.

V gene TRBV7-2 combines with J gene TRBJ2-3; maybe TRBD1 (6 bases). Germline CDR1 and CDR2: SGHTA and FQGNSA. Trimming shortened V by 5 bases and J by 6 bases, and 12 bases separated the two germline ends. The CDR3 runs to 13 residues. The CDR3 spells CASSLQGQDTQYF. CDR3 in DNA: TGTGCCAGCAGCCTCCAGGGGCAGGATACGCAGTATTTT.

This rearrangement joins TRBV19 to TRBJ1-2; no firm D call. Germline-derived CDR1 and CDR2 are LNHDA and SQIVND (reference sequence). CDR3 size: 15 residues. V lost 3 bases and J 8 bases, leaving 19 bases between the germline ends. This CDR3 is CASSIPSTAPGGYTF. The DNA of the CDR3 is TGTGCCAGTAGTATCCCTTCGACGGCGCCTGGCGGCTACACCTTC.

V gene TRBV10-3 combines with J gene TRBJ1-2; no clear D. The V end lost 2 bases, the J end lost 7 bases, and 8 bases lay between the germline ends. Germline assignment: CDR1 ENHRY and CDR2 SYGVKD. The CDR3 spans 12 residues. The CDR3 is CAISEPLFGYTF. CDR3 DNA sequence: TGTGCCATCAGTGAGCCCCTTTTTGGCTACACCTTC.

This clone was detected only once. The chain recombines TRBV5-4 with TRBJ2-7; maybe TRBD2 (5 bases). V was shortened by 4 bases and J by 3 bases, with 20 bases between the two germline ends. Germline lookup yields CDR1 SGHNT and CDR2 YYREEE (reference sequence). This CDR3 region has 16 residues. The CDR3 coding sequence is TGTGCCAGCAGCCATACCCCGTTCGGCGGGTACTACGAGCAGTACTTC. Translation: CASSHTPFGGYYEQYF.

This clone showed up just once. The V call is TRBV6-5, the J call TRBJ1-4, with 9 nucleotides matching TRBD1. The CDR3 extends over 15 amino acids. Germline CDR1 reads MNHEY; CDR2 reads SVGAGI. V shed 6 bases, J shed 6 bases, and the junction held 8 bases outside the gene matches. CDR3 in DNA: TGTGCCAGCAGCCTACAGACAGGGGGGGATGAAAAACTGTTTTTT. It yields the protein CASSLQTGGDEKLFF.

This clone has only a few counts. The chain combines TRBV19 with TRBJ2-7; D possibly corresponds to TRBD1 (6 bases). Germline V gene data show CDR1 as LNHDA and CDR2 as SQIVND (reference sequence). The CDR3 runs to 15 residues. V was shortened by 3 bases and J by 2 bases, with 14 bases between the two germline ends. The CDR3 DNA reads TGTGCCAGTAGTATTCCAGGACAGCTACCCTACGAGCAGTACTTC. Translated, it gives CASSIPGQLPYEQYF.

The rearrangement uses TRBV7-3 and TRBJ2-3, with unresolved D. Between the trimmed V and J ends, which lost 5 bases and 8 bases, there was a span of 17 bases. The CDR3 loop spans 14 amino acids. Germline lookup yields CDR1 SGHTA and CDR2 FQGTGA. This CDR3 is CASSPDLADGTQYF. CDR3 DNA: TGTGCCAGCAGCCCGGACCTGGCCGATGGTACGCAGTATTTT. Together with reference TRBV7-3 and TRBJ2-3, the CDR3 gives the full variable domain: GAGVSQTPSNKVTEKGKYVELRCDPISGHTALYWYRQSLGQGPEFLIYFQGTGAADDSGLPNDRFFAVRPEGSVSTLKIQRTERGDSAVYLCASSPDLADGTQYFGPGTRLTVL.

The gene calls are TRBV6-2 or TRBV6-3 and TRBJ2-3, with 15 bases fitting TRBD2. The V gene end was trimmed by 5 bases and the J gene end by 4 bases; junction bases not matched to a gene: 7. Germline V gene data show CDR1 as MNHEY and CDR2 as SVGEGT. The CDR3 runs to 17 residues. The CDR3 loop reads CASSPLRTSGGADTQYF. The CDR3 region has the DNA TGTGCCAGCAGTCCGCTAAGGACTAGCGGGGGGGCAGATACGCAGTATTTT.

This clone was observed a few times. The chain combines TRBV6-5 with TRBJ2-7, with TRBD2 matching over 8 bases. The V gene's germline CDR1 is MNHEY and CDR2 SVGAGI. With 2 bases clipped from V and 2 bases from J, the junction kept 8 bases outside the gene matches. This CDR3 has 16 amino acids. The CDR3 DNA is TGTGCCAGCAGTTACGTCCCAGCGGGGGCGACCTACGAGCAGTACTTC. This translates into CASSYVPAGATYEQYF.